This T cell receptor (beta chain) was sequenced for a study of blood T cell repertoires in COVID-19 (dated by TCRdb to the early 2020s). At the level of the whole study: Samples from collaborators originated in the United States, Italy and Spain and spanned both the acute and convalescent phases of COVID-19. The prospective study material was composed of cDNA or gDNA derived from T cells, B-cell-depleted T cells, or PBMCs. The dataset comprised deeply sampled blood TCRbeta repertoires from subjects exposed to, actively infected with, or recovered from COVID-19. A freely available public database, intended as a resource for researchers studying the immune response to SARS-CoV-2, is where the repertoires were released. Samples came from the ongoing ImmuneRACE study (first 160 participants) plus 1,254 subjects from 6 global collaborators. Sample metadata almost always included a de-identified subject ID, COVID-19 status, age in years and sex. Where available, HLA class I and class II types were obtained from metadata supplied by the sample provider rather than from assay-based typing.

TCRbeta CDR3 regions were amplified from genomic DNA by means of the immunoSEQ Assay, a bias-controlled multiplex PCR. On the authors' methods: Within the assay, amplification of reference gene primers was used to estimate how many nucleated cells each sample contained. To quantify the absolute abundance of each unique TCRbeta CDR3 rearrangement, sequence reads were collapsed and filtered. For each sample, productive Simpson clonality was calculated by taking the square root of Simpson's diversity index across productive rearrangements. Sourced from immuneACCESS, this table was stored by TCRdb with only in-frame sequences that have V and J called. A share of the clones is absent; for the studies checked, an unresolved V gene accounts for under half, and the remainder has no known explanation. V and J calls and clone size are those listed in that table; D and trimming were worked out from the DNA. This sample holds about 36,000 clones; around 81% were observed only once. The ten top clones hold around 14% of the sample.

Whole blood was collected in K2EDTA tubes by collaborating institutions according to the institutions' own protocols. For TCRbeta analysis, collaborators shipped samples as frozen whole blood, isolated PBMCs, or DNA extracted from either of those sample types. As encoded in the germline V gene, CDR1 is SGHTS while CDR2 is YDEGEE. V lost 2 bases and J lost 0 bases; the stretch between them is 10 bases long. Taken from cysteine to phenylalanine, the CDR3 has 15 residues. Only the CDR3 part of the read is kept: 45 bases, read in frame from the first base. As to this clone: Its cognate antigen has yet to be identified. The input lacks base qualities; no much larger clone sits a single base away.

The study at large found these results: The amount of clinical and demographic metadata varied by source and participant and was provided uncurated.

The rearranged chain carries TRBV5-8 and TRBJ2-3; the D gene is possibly TRBD1, with 6 bases matching. The receptor comes from a human donor in a cohort sampled during active COVID-19. Sequencing was performed on peripheral blood. The nucleotide sequence is TGTGCCAGCAGCTTCGGACAGACTAGCACAGATACGCAGTATTTT. Translated, this gives CASSFGQTSTDTQYF.